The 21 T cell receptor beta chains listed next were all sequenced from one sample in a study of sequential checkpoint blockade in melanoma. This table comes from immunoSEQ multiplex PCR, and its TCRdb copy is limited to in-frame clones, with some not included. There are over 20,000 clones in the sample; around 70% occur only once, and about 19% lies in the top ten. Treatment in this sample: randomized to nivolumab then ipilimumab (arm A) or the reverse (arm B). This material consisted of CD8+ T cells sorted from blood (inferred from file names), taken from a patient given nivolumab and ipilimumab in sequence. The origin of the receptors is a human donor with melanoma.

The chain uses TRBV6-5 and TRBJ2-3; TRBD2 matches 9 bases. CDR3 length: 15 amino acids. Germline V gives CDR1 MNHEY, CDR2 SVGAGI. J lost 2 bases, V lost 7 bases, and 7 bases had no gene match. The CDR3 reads CASTPAGGYTDTQYF. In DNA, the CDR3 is TGTGCCAGCACCCCAGCGGGGGGCTACACAGATACGCAGTATTTT.

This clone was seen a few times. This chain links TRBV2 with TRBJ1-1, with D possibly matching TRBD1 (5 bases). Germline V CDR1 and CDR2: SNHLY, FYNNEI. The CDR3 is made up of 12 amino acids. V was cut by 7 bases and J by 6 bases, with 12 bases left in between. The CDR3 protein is CASISMGPEAFF. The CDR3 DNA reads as TGTGCCAGCATCTCGATGGGGCCTGAAGCTTTCTTT.

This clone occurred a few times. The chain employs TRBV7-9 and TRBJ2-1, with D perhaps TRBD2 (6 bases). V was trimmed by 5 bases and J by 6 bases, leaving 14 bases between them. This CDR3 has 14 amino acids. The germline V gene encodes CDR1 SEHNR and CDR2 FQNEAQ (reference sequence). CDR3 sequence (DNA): TGTGCCAGCAGCGCCGGGGGTTCTGGCAATGAGCAGTTCTTC. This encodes CASSAGGSGNEQFF.

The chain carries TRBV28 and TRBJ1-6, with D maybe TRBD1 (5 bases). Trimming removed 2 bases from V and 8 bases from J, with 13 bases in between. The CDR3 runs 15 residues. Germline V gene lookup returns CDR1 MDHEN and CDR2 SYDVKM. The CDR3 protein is CASSLLTVTYSPLHF. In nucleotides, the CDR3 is TGTGCCAGCAGTTTACTGACAGTTACCTATTCACCCCTCCACTTT. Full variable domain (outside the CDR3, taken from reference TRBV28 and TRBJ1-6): DVKVTQSSRYLVKRTGEKVFLECVQDMDHENMFWYRQDPGLGLRLIYFSYDVKMKEKGDIPEGYSVSREKKERFSLILESASTNQTSMYLCASSLLTVTYSPLHFGNGTRLTVT.

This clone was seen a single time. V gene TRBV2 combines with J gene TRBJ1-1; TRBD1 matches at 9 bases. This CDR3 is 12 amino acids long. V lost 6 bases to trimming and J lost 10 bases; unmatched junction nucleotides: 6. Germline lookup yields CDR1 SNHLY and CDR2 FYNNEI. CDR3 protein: CASRMTGGSAFF. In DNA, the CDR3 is TGTGCCAGCAGGATGACAGGGGGATCAGCTTTCTTT. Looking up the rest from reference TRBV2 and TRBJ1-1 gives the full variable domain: EPEVTQTPSHQVTQMGQEVILRCVPISNHLYFYWYRQILGQKVEFLVSFYNNEISEKSEIFDDQFSVERPDGSNFTLKIRSTKLEDSAMYFCASRMTGGSAFFGQGTRLTVV.

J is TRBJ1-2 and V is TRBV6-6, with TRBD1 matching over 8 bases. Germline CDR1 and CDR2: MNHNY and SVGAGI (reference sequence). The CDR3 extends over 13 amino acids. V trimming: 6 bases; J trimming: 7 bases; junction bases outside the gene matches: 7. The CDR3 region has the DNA TGTGCCAGCAGGCCCGGACAGGGATTTGGCTACACCTTC. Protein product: CASRPGQGFGYTF.

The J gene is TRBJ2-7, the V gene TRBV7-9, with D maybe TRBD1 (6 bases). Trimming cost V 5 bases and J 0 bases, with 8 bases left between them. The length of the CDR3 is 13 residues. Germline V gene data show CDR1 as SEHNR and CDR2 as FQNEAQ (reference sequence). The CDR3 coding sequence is TGTGCCAGCAGCACAGGGTCCTCCTACGAGCAGTACGTC. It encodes CASSTGSSYEQYV.

The CDR3 loop reads CASSVGQGRLEKLFF. The CDR3 DNA reads TGTGCCAGCAGTGTGGGGCAGGGAAGATTGGAAAAACTGTTTTTT. The chain recombines TRBV2 with TRBJ1-4; TRBD1 is a possible D gene (5 bases). Germline V lookup: CDR1 SNHLY, CDR2 FYNNEI. The length of the CDR3 is 15 residues. Trimming took 4 bases from V and 8 from J, leaving 17 bases between them.

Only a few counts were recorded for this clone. The CDR3 region is CATRTGTSGQETQYF. Written as DNA, the CDR3 is TGTGCCACTCGAACCGGGACTAGCGGACAAGAGACCCAGTACTTC. This chain links TRBV6-5 with TRBJ2-5, with 11 bases identical to TRBD2. Germline V gene sequence: CDR1 MNHEY, CDR2 SVGAGI. The CDR3 runs to 15 residues. Unmatched junction bases numbered 9, after V lost 10 bases and J lost 2 bases.

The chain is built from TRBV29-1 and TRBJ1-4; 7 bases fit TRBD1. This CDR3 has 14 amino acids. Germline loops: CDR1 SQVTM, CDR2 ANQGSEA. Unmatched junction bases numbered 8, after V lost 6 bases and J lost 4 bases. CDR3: CSVPTGQLNEKLFF. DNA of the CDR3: TGCAGCGTCCCCACGGGACAGCTTAATGAAAAACTGTTTTTT.

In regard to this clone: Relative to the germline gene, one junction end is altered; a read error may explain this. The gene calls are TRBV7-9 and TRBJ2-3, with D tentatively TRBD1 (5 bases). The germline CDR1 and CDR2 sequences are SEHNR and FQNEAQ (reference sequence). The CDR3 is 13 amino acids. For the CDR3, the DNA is TGTGCCAGCAGCTTAGTCGTGACAGATATGCAGTATTTT. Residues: CASSLVVTDMQYF.

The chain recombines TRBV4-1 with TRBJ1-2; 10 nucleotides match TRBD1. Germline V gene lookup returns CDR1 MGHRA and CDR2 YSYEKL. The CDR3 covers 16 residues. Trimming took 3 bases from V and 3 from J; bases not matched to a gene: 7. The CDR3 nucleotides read TGCGCCAGCAGCCAGGATGCGACAGGGGGCCACTATGGCTACACCTTC. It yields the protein CASSQDATGGHYGYTF.

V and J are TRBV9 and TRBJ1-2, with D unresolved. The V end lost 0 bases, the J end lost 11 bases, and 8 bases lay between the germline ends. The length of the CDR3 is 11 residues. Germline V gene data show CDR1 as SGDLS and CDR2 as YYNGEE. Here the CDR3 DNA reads TGTGCCAGCAGCGTAGGTTCTTTGTACACCTTC. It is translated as CASSVGSLYTF.

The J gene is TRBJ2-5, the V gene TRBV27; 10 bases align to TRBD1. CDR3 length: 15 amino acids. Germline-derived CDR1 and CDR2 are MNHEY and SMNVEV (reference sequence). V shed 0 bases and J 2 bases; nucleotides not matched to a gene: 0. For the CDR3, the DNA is TGTGCCAGCAGTTTATCGGGACAGGGGCAAGAGACCCAGTACTTC. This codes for CASSLSGQGQETQYF.

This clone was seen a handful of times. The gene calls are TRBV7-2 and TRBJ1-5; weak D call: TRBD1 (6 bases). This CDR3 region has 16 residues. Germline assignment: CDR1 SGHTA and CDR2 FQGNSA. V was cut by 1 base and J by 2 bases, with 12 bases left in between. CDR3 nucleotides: TGTGCCAGCAGCTTAGGGGGTGACAGGCGCAATCAGCCCCAGCATTTT. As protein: CASSLGGDRRNQPQHF.

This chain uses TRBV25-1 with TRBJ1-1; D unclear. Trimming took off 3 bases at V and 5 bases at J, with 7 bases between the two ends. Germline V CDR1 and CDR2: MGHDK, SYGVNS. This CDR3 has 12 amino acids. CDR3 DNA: TGTGCCAGCAGTGATCCGTATACTGAAGCTTTCTTT. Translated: CASSDPYTEAFF.

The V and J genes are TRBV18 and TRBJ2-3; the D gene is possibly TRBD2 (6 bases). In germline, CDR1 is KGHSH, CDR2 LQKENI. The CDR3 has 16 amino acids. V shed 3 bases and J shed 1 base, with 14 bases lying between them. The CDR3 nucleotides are TGTGCCAGCTCACCCGCTTGGGAGGAAGGCACAGATACGCAGTATTTT. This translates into CASSPAWEEGTDTQYF.

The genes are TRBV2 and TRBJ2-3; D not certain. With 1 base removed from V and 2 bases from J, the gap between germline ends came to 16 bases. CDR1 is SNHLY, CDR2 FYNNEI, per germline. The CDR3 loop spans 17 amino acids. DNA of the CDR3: TGTGCCAGCAGTGAAGGATTCGGCTCGCAGGACACAGATACGCAGTATTTT. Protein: CASSEGFGSQDTDTQYF.

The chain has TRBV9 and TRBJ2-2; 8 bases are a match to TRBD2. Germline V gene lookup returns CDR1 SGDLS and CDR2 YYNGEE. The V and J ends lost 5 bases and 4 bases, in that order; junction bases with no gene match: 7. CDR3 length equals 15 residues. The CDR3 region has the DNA TGTGCCAGCAGTCCCTCCGCGGGGGGCACCGGGGAGCTGTTTTTT. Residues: CASSPSAGGTGELFF.

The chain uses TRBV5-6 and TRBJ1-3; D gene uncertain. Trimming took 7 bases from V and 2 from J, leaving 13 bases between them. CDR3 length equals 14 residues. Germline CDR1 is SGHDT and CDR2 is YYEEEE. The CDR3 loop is CASSAGFAGNTIYF. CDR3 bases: TGTGCCAGCTCAGCAGGTTTCGCTGGAAACACCATATATTTT.

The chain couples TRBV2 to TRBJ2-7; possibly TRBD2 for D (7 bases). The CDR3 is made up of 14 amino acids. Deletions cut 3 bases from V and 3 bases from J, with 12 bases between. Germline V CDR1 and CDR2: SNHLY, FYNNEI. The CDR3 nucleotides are TGTGCCAGCAGTGAGAGGGGGGGGGACTACGAGCAGTACTTC. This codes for CASSERGGDYEQYF.